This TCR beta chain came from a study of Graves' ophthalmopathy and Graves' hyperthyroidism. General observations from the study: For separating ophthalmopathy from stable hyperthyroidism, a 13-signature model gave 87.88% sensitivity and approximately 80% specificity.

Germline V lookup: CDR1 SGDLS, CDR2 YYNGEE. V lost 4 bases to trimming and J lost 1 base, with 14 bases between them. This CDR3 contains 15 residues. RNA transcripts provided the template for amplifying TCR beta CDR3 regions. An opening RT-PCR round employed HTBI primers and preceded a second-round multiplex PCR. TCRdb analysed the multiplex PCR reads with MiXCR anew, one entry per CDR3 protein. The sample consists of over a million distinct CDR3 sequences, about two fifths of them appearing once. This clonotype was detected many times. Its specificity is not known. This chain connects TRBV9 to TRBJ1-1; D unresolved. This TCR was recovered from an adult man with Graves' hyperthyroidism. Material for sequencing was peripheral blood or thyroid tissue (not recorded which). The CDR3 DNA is TGTGCCAGCAGCTTATATGAACAGAGGAACACTGAAGCTTTCTTT. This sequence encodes CASSLYEQRNTEAFF. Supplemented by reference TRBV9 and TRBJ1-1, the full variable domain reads DSGVTQTPKHLITATGQRVTLRCSPRSGDLSVYWYQQSLDQGLQFLIQYYNGEERAKGNILERFSAQQFPDLHSELNLSSLELGDSALYFCASSLYEQRNTEAFFGQGTRLTVV.